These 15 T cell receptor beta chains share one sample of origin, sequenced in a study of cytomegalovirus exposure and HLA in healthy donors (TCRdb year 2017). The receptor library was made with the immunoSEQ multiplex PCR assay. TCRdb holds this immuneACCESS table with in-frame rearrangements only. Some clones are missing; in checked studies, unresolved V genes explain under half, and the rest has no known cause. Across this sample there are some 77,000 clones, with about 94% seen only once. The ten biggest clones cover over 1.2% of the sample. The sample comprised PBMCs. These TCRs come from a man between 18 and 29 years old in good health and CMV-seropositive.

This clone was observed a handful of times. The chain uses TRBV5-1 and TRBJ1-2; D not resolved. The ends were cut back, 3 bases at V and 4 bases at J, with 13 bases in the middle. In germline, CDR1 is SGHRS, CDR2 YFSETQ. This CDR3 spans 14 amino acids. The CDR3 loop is CASSWQQASYGYTF. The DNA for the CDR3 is TGCGCCAGCAGCTGGCAGCAGGCGTCCTATGGCTACACCTTC.

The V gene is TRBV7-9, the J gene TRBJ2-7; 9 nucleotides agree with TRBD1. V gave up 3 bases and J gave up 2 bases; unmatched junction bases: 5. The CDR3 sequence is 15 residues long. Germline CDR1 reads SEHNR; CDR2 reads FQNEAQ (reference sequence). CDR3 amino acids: CASSFVGQGTYEQYF. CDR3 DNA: TGTGCCAGCAGCTTCGTGGGACAGGGAACCTACGAGCAGTACTTC.

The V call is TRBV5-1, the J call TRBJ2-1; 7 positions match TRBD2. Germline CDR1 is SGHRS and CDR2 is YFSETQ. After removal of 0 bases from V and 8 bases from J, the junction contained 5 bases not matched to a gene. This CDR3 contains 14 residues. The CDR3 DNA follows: TGCGCCAGCAGCTTGGAGGGAGGGCCCCATGAGCAGTTCTTC. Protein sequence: CASSLEGGPHEQFF. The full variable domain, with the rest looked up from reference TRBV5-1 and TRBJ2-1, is KAGVTQTPRYLIKTRGQQVTLSCSPISGHRSVSWYQQTPGQGLQFLFEYFSETQRNKGNFPGRFSGRQFSNSRSEMNVSTLELGDSALYLCASSLEGGPHEQFFGPGTRLTVL.

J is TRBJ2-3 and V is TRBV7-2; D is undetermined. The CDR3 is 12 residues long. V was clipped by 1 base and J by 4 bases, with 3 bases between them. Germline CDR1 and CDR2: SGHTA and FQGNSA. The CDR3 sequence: CASSLDSDTQYF. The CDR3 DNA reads TGTGCCAGCAGCTTAGACTCAGATACGCAGTATTTT.

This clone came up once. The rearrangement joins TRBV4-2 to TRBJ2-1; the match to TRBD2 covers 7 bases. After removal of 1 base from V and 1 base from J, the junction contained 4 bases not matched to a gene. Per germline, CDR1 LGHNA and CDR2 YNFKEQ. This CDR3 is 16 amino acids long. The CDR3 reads CASSQASGGSYNEQFF. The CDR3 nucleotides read TGTGCCAGCAGCCAAGCGTCCGGGGGGTCCTACAATGAGCAGTTCTTC.

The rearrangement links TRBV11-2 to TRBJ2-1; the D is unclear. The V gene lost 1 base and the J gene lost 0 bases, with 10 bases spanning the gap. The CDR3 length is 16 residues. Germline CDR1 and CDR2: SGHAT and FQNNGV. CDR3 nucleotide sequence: TGTGCCAGCAGCTTAGTGGGCAGTTACTCCTACAATGAGCAGTTCTTC. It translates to CASSLVGSYSYNEQFF.

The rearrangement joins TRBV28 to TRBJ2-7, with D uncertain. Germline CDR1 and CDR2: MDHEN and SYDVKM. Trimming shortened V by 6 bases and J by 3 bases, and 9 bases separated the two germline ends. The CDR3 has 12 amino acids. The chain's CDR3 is CASRTLDYEQYF. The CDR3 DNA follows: TGTGCCAGCAGGACCCTAGACTACGAGCAGTACTTC.

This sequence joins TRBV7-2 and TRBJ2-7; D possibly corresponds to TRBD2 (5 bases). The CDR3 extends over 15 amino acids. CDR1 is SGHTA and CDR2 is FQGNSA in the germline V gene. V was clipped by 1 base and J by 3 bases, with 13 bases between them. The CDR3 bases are TGTGCCAGCAGCTTAGTTACAGCGGCCAACTACGAGCAGTACTTC. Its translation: CASSLVTAANYEQYF.

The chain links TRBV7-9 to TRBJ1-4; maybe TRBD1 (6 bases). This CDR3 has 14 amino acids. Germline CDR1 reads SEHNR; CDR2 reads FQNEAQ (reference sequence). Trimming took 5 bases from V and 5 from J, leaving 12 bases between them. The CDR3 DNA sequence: TGTGCCAGCAGCCTCCGAACAGGGAATGAAAAACTGTTTTTT. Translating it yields CASSLRTGNEKLFF.

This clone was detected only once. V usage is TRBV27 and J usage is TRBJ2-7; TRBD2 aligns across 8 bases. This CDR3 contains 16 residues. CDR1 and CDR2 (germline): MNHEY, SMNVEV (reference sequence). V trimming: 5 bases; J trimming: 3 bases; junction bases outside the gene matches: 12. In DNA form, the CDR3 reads TGTGCCAGCAGTCCAGCCGGGACTAGGACCTTCTACGAGCAGTACTTC. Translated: CASSPAGTRTFYEQYF.

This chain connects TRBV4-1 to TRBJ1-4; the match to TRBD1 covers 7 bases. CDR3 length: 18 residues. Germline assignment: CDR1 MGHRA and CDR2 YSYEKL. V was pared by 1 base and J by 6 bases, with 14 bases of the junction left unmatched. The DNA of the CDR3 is TGCGCCAGCAGCCAAGGGGTGAGATGGACAGGCCGGGATGAAAAACTGTTTTTT. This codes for CASSQGVRWTGRDEKLFF.

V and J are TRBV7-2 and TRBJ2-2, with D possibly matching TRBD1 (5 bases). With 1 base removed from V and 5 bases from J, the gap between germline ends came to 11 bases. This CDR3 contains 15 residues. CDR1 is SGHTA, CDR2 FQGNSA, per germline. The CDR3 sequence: CASSLGGARTGELFF. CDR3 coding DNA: TGTGCCAGCAGCTTAGGTGGGGCGCGGACCGGGGAGCTGTTTTTT.

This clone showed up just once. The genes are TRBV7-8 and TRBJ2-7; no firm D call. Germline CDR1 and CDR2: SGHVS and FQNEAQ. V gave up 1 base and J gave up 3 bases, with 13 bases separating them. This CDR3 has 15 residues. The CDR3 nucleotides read TGTGCCAGCAGCTTAGAGGAGTACCCCCTCTACGAGCAGTACTTC. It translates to CASSLEEYPLYEQYF.

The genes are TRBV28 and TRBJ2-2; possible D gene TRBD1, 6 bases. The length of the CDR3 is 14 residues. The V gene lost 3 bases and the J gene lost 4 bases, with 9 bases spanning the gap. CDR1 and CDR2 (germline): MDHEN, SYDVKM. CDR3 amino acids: CASSFTGITGELFF. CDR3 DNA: TGTGCCAGCAGTTTTACAGGGATCACCGGGGAGCTGTTTTTT.

The CDR3 region has the DNA TGTGCCAGCAGGGAACATAGACAGGAGCAGTTCTTC. Translated, it gives CASREHRQEQFF. The chain recombines TRBV2 with TRBJ2-1, with D possibly being TRBD1 (5 bases). The germline V and J ends were trimmed by 6 bases and 10 bases, with 13 bases remaining between them. CDR3 length equals 12 residues. Per germline, CDR1 SNHLY and CDR2 FYNNEI.